This T cell receptor beta chain was captured in a study of CD8+ T cells in alopecia areata. General observations from the study: Lesional scalp displayed greater clonality than normal scalp, most notably in alopecia totalis/universalis.

Remarks on this clone: Its antigen remains unknown. TCRdb's protein sequence differs at residue 13 from the translated DNA; the protein presented here follows the DNA. The genes and germline here are from mouse.

Extraction and reverse transcription of RNA yielded cDNA as the sequencing template. TCRdb keeps only in-frame clones here, not all; method: immunoSEQ multiplex PCR. The sample has over 100,000 clones, none seen only once. The sample was lesional skin. The TCR originated in a C3H/HeJ mouse with alopecia areata. The strain bears MHC haplotype H2-k.

CDR3 sequence: CTCSAPTIRDNSPLYF. The DNA read from the CDR3 is TGCACCTGCAGTGCACCGACAATACGGGATAATTCGCCC. The chain uses TRBV1 and TRBJ1-6; D unclear. The read gets to within 3 residues of the CDR3 end, and the germline J gene fills in the rest. TRBJ1-6 is sorted into the ORF group, with uncertain function. The V end was cut by 2 bases, the J end by 5 bases, with 13 bases between. This CDR3 region has 16 residues. From germline, CDR1 is NSQYPW and CDR2 LRSPGD (reference sequence).